This paragraph covers one TCR beta chain sequence. This clone's antigen is unknown. Base quality data are lacking; no much larger clone is found one base away. The data were obtained in a study of blood T cell repertoires in COVID-19 (dated by TCRdb to 2020 to 2022). With respect to the entire study: The collaborator samples originated in the United States, Italy and Spain and spanned the acute and convalescent phases of COVID-19. The prospective study material was composed of cDNA or gDNA derived from T cells, B-cell-depleted T cells, or PBMCs. Deeply sampled blood TCRbeta repertoires from subjects exposed to, actively infected with, or recovered from COVID-19 were included in the dataset. A freely available public database, intended as a resource for researchers studying the immune response to SARS-CoV-2, is where the repertoires were released. Samples were obtained from the ongoing ImmuneRACE study (first 160 participants) and from 1,254 subjects provided by 6 global collaborators. Nearly every sample came with metadata listing a de-identified subject ID, COVID-19 status, age in years and sex. Where available, HLA class I and class II types were obtained from metadata supplied by the sample provider rather than from assay-based typing.

V loses 0 bases of germline sequence and J loses 5 bases, and the interval between the two ends is 7 bases. The CDR3, from cysteine to phenylalanine, totals 13 residues. Left in the record is the CDR3 DNA by itself, 39 bases read in frame from the first base. CDR1 and CDR2, per the germline V gene, are LGHNA and YNFKEQ. The immunoSEQ Assay, a bias-controlled multiplex PCR, was used to amplify TCRbeta CDR3 regions from genomic DNA. The authors' analysis ran thus. Nucleated cell counts per sample were estimated from amplification of reference gene primers within the assay. To quantify the absolute abundance of each unique TCRbeta CDR3 rearrangement, sequence reads were collapsed and filtered. For each sample, productive Simpson clonality was calculated as the square root of Simpson's diversity index across productive rearrangements. TCRdb obtained this table from immuneACCESS and retained in-frame rearrangements with V and J assigned. These tables miss some clones; where compared with another copy, unresolved V genes account for less than half of the shortfall, and the remainder is unexplained. Clone size and the V and J calls come from that table; the DNA yielded D and trimming. The sample data list about 190,000 clones, and around four fifths of these were observed just once. The top ten clones comprise about 5% of the sample.

Findings and caveats that apply to the study as a whole: The amount of clinical and demographic metadata varied by source and participant and was provided uncurated.

Each collaborating institution followed its own protocols to collect whole blood in K2EDTA tubes. For TCRbeta analysis, collaborators shipped samples in one of three forms: frozen whole blood, isolated PBMCs, or DNA extracted from either of those sample types. The receptor chain draws on TRBV4-2 and TRBJ1-2, and perhaps TRBD1 as D gene, on 5 matching bases. This receptor was obtained from a woman younger than 45 with acute or convalescent COVID-19. The specimen sequenced was peripheral blood. The nucleotide sequence reads as follows: TGTGCCAGCAGCCAAGATCCAGGGTATGGCTACACCTTC. Translated, it reads CASSQDPGYGYTF.